One and the same sample provided the 12 T cell receptor beta chains below, sequenced in a study of T-cell reconstitution after alpha-beta-depleted transplantation in children. Using unique molecular identifiers, the investigators prepared the TCRbeta library. TCRdb itself ran the PCR reads through MiXCR, one entry per CDR3 protein. The table lists nearly 550,000 distinct CDR3 sequences, about 16% of them singletons, with roughly 3.3% in the top ten. The specimen was PBMCs from the stem cell graft donor, collected from the stem cell graft. The receptors shown here come from a human donor who donated a stem cell graft to a child with acute lymphoblastic leukemia.

A few counts support this clonotype. The gene calls are TRBV12-5 and TRBJ1-1, with a possible D match to TRBD1 (5 bases). V lost 5 bases and J lost 8, with 15 bases in between. The CDR3 covers 13 residues. The V gene's germline CDR1 is LGHNT and CDR2 FRNRAP. The CDR3 DNA reads TGTGCTAGTGGTATGGGAAGGGGCGCGGAAGCTTTCTTT. As protein: CASGMGRGAEAFF. Looking up the rest from reference TRBV12-5 and TRBJ1-1 gives the full variable domain: DARVTQTPRHKVTEMGQEVTMRCQPILGHNTVFWYRQTMMQGLELLAYFRNRAPLDDSGMPKDRFSAEMPDATLATLKIQPSEPRDSAVYFCASGMGRGAEAFFGQGTRLTVV.

The table lists this clonotype with a few counts. This chain uses TRBV7-9 with TRBJ2-6; no clear D gene. The length of the CDR3 is 17 residues. Germline V gene data show CDR1 as SEHNR and CDR2 as FQNEAQ (reference sequence). The germline V and J ends were trimmed by 5 bases and 1 base, with 15 bases remaining between them. The CDR3 is CASSPVSLPSGANVLTF. The DNA for the CDR3 is TGTGCCAGCAGCCCAGTTAGTCTTCCGTCTGGGGCCAACGTCCTGACTTTC.

Only a few counts were recorded for this clonotype. J is TRBJ1-2 and V is TRBV5-1, with 7 bases aligning to TRBD1. Looked up from germline, CDR1 is SGHRS and CDR2 is YFSETQ. Unmatched junction bases numbered 9, after V lost 0 bases and J lost 4 bases. The CDR3 is 16 residues long. The CDR3 bases are TGCGCCAGCAGCTTGGCTTCGGCCGGGACAGTCTATGGCTACACCTTC. Its protein product is CASSLASAGTVYGYTF. The full variable domain, its missing parts supplied by reference TRBV5-1 and TRBJ1-2, is KAGVTQTPRYLIKTRGQQVTLSCSPISGHRSVSWYQQTPGQGLQFLFEYFSETQRNKGNFPGRFSGRQFSNSRSEMNVSTLELGDSALYLCASSLASAGTVYGYTFGSGTRLTVV.

This clonotype was found a few times. V is TRBV5-1 and J is TRBJ2-3, with D possibly TRBD1 on 6 matching bases. V was shortened by 0 bases and J by 2 bases, with 16 bases between the two germline ends. The CDR3 is made up of 17 amino acids. CDR1 and CDR2 (germline): SGHRS, YFSETQ. The CDR3 DNA reads TGCGCCAGCAGCTTGGCCGGGACACCGAAACTCACAGATACGCAGTATTTT. It codes for CASSLAGTPKLTDTQYF.

The CDR3 loop is CSARASRFAGGYQETQYF. The CDR3 DNA reads TGCAGTGCTAGAGCCTCGAGATTCGCGGGAGGGTATCAAGAGACCCAGTACTTC. The rearrangement uses TRBV20-1 and TRBJ2-5; 9 nucleotides match TRBD2. The germline CDR1 and CDR2 sequences are DFQATT and SNEGSKA (reference sequence). The CDR3 has 18 amino acids. V dropped 1 base and J dropped 2; count of bases not matched to a gene: 14.

The chain links TRBV20-1 to TRBJ2-6, with 8 bases matching TRBD1. The V gene end was trimmed by 3 bases and the J gene end by 3 bases; junction bases not matched to a gene: 10. CDR1 is DFQATT, CDR2 SNEGSKA, per germline (reference sequence). The length of the CDR3 is 17 residues. The CDR3: CSASSSRGPGGANVLTF. The CDR3 DNA reads TGCAGTGCTAGTTCGAGCAGGGGGCCGGGTGGGGCCAACGTCCTGACTTTC.

Only a few counts were recorded for this clonotype. The gene calls are TRBV20-1 and TRBJ2-3; D possibly matches TRBD1 or TRBD2 (6 bases each). The germline V gene has CDR1 DFQATT and CDR2 SNEGSKA (reference sequence). The CDR3 extends over 17 amino acids. V was clipped by 0 bases and J by 5 bases, with 21 bases between them. The CDR3 sequence: CSAREGGWGGLGDTQYF. The CDR3, as DNA: TGCAGTGCTAGAGAAGGGGGGTGGGGTGGATTAGGAGATACGCAGTATTTT.

The CDR3 nucleotides are TGTGCCAGCAGTTACTCGGTGGGTAATGAAGCTTTCTTT. Translated, it gives CASSYSVGNEAFF. This chain links TRBV6-6 with TRBJ1-1; no clear D. The ends were cut back, 0 bases at V and 7 bases at J, with 9 bases in the middle. The CDR3 is 13 residues long. Per the germline V gene, CDR1 is MNHNY and CDR2 is SVGAGI (reference sequence).

This clonotype was seen a few times. The chain carries TRBV5-1 and TRBJ2-7; D possibly corresponds to TRBD2 (5 bases). Germline V lookup: CDR1 SGHRS, CDR2 YFSETQ. V lost 2 bases, J lost 2 bases, and 14 bases lay in between. CDR3 size: 15 residues. This CDR3 is CASSFDLAGPYEQYF. CDR3 nucleotides: TGCGCCAGCAGCTTCGATCTAGCCGGCCCCTACGAGCAGTACTTC.

This chain uses TRBV7-7 with TRBJ2-1; no definite D call. Trimming shortened V by 1 base and J by 5 bases, and 12 bases separated the two germline ends. CDR3 size: 15 residues. Germline V lookup: CDR1 SSHAT, CDR2 FNYEAQ (reference sequence). The CDR3 DNA reads TGTGCCAGCAGCTTAGGGGCAGGTCCGGACAATGAGCAGTTCTTC. Its translation: CASSLGAGPDNEQFF.

The rearrangement uses TRBV19 and TRBJ2-2, with 14 bases fitting TRBD2. J was trimmed by 5 bases and V by 11 bases; bases with no gene match: 28. The CDR3 loop spans 22 amino acids. Germline lookup yields CDR1 LNHDA and CDR2 SQIVND (reference sequence). The CDR3: CAWSILPGTSGSELSWTGELFF. The CDR3 DNA is TGTGCCTGGAGTATCCTCCCCGGGACTAGCGGGAGTGAATTATCGTGGACCGGGGAGCTGTTTTTT.

This clonotype was detected many times. The V and J genes are TRBV5-6 and TRBJ2-1; the D is unclear. Germline V lookup: CDR1 SGHDT, CDR2 YYEEEE. The CDR3 contains 11 residues. Trimming removed 2 bases from V and 10 bases from J, with 7 bases in between. CDR3 DNA sequence: TGTGCCAGCAGCTTAATGCGCGAGCAGTTCTTC. Protein product: CASSLMREQFF.